The 15 T cell receptor beta chains listed next were all sequenced from one sample in a study of breast tumors, draining lymph nodes, adjacent tissues. TCRdb itself ran the multiplex PCR reads through MiXCR, one entry per CDR3 protein. The table lists 21,000 or so distinct CDR3 sequences, about 38% of them singletons, with roughly 24% in the top ten. The sequencing input was breast tumor tissue. The receptors derive from a female donor with breast cancer. Some clones in this sample may be carry-over from other donors' samples.

The V and J genes are TRBV7-2 and TRBJ2-3; D possibly corresponds to TRBD2 (5 bases). V dropped 1 base and J dropped 3 bases, with 8 bases sitting between them. The CDR3 is 14 residues long. CDR1 SGHTA and CDR2 FQGNSA come from the germline V gene. CDR3 sequence (DNA): TGTGCCAGCAGCTTAGACGGGATAACAGATACGCAGTATTTT. Its translation: CASSLDGITDTQYF.

This clonotype showed up many times. V usage is TRBV6-6 and J usage is TRBJ2-5; D is perhaps TRBD2 (5 bases). The V end lost 7 bases, the J end lost 5 bases, and 20 bases lay between the germline ends. This CDR3 spans 15 amino acids. Looked up from germline, CDR1 is MNHNY and CDR2 is SVGAGI (reference sequence). This CDR3 reads CASTPPQRHPETQYF. The CDR3 DNA sequence: TGTGCCAGCACCCCACCTCAGCGGCACCCGGAGACCCAGTACTTC.

The V call is TRBV5-8, the J call TRBJ1-5; TRBD1 might be the D (5 bases). Trimming removed 0 bases from V and 5 bases from J, with 12 bases in between. The CDR3 consists of 15 residues. Germline CDR1 SGHTS, CDR2 YDEGEE. CDR3 sequence (DNA): TGTGCCAGCAGCTTGGGCAGGGCTAGATATCAGCCCCAGCATTTT. It translates to CASSLGRARYQPQHF.

This clonotype was counted at least ten times. The chain carries TRBV19 and TRBJ2-2, with D possibly being TRBD2 (7 bases). The CDR3 consists of 16 residues. V was trimmed by 2 bases and J by 6 bases, leaving 16 bases between them. From germline, CDR1 is LNHDA and CDR2 SQIVND (reference sequence). The CDR3 DNA reads as TGTGCCAGTAGTATAATAGGGGGGGGCTCGGCCGGGGAGCTGTTTTTT. This gives the protein CASSIIGGGSAGELFF.

The chain uses TRBV5-1 and TRBJ2-2, with 10 positions matching TRBD2. Looked up from germline, CDR1 is SGHRS and CDR2 is YFSETQ. Losses at the gene ends were 2 bases for V and 4 bases for J; bases not matched to a gene: 2. The CDR3 sequence is 15 residues long. The CDR3 region has the DNA TGCGCCAGCAGCTTCTCTAGCGGGAGCACCGGGGAGCTGTTTTTT. Translating gives CASSFSSGSTGELFF.

The V call is TRBV5-4, the J call TRBJ2-5; no firm D call. V was pared by 2 bases and J by 5 bases, with 10 bases between. Germline V gene data show CDR1 as SGHNT and CDR2 as YYREEE (reference sequence). CDR3 length equals 13 residues. CDR3 bases: TGTGCCAGCAGCTTTTTGCCCGAGGAGACCCAGTACTTC. Translating it yields CASSFLPEETQYF.

The gene calls are TRBV11-3 and TRBJ2-7; 7 nucleotides align to TRBD1. The V segment lost 7 bases and the J segment 2 bases; nucleotides outside the gene matches: 8. Per germline, CDR1 SGHNT and CDR2 YENEEA. The CDR3 totals 14 residues. The chain's CDR3 is CASNLRGNPYEQYF. CDR3 DNA sequence: TGTGCCAGCAATCTCAGGGGGAACCCCTACGAGCAGTACTTC.

This sequence joins TRBV14 and TRBJ1-2; 7 nucleotides match TRBD1. Germline-derived CDR1 and CDR2 are SGHDN and FVKESK. This CDR3 contains 13 residues. V was pared by 1 base and J by 10 bases, with 6 bases of the junction left unmatched. This CDR3 is CASSQGTGPSYTF. As DNA, the CDR3 is TGTGCCAGCAGCCAAGGGACAGGCCCTTCCTACACCTTC. Full variable domain (missing parts from reference TRBV14 and TRBJ1-2): EAGVTQFPSHSVIEKGQTVTLRCDPISGHDNLYWYRRVMGKEIKFLLHFVKESKQDESGMPNNRFLAERTGGTYSTLKVQPAELEDSGVYFCASSQGTGPSYTFGSGTRLTVV.

By share, this clonotype ranks as medium-sized. The chain recombines TRBV7-9 with TRBJ2-3; 12 bases are shared with TRBD2. Germline V gene lookup returns CDR1 SEHNR and CDR2 FQNEAQ (reference sequence). Germline trimming cut 4 bases from V and 4 bases from J; bases unmatched to any gene: 6. This CDR3 has 16 amino acids. CDR3 protein: CASSSGLAGGPDTQYF. CDR3 bases: TGTGCCAGCAGCTCAGGGCTAGCGGGAGGGCCAGATACGCAGTATTTT. Based on the CDR3 plus reference TRBV7-9 and TRBJ2-3, the full variable domain is DTGVSQNPRHKITKRGQNVTFRCDPISEHNRLYWYRQTLGQGPEFLTYFQNEAQLEKSRLLSDRFSAERPKGSFSTLEIQRTEQGDSAMYLCASSSGLAGGPDTQYFGPGTRLTVL.

At least ten counts were recorded for this clonotype. The V and J genes are TRBV15 and TRBJ2-7, with 9 bases fitting TRBD1. This CDR3 has 15 amino acids. V lost 0 bases to trimming and J lost 1 base; unmatched junction nucleotides: 1. The germline CDR1 and CDR2 sequences are LNHNV and YYDKDF (reference sequence). Here the CDR3 reads CATSRDGTGSYEQYF. Written as DNA, the CDR3 is TGTGCCACCAGCAGAGACGGGACAGGGTCCTACGAGCAGTACTTC.

The rearrangement uses TRBV24-1 and TRBJ2-2; 8 bases are a match to TRBD2. With 12 bases clipped from V and 6 bases from J, the junction kept 17 bases outside the gene matches. Looked up from germline, CDR1 is KGHDR and CDR2 is SFDVKD. This CDR3 comprises 16 residues. The CDR3 sequence is CASGGEGGAPPGELFF. CDR3 DNA: TGTGCCTCCGGGGGGGAAGGGGGGGCTCCCCCCGGGGAGCTGTTTTTT.

There are a few counts of this clonotype. V usage is TRBV29-1 and J usage is TRBJ1-1; D unclear. Germline V lookup: CDR1 SQVTM, CDR2 ANQGSEA. Trimming removed 5 bases from V and 6 bases from J, with 10 bases in between. The CDR3 is 11 amino acids. The CDR3 region has the DNA TGCAGCGTTACCCAGTACGCTGAAGCTTTCTTT. Protein product: CSVTQYAEAFF.

On this clonotype itself: This may come from a read error, since a much larger clone is one base off. This chain connects TRBV7-2 to TRBJ2-7, with D perhaps TRBD2 (5 bases). Germline loops: CDR1 SGHTA, CDR2 FQGNSA. The CDR3 runs to 17 residues. CDR3 sequence: CAGSLGWASGKTYEQYF. The DNA for the CDR3 is TGTGCCGGCAGCTTAGGGTGGGCGAGCGGAAAAACCTACGAGCAGTACTTC.

This clonotype is medium-sized (0.01 to 0.1%) within its sample. The chain carries TRBV30 and TRBJ2-3; tentatively, D is TRBD1 or TRBD2 (5 bases each). The CDR3 is 11 residues long. In germline, CDR1 is GTSNPN, CDR2 SVGIG (reference sequence). Deletions cut 3 bases from V and 10 bases from J, with 11 bases between. CDR3 loop: CAWSEGYPQYF. The CDR3 nucleotides are TGTGCCTGGAGCGAGGGGTATCCGCAGTATTTT.

The chain carries TRBV5-1 and TRBJ2-7, with 8 bases lining up with TRBD2. J gave up 6 bases and V 0 bases, and 8 bases lay outside the gene matches. CDR3 length equals 15 residues. Germline V lookup: CDR1 SGHRS, CDR2 YFSETQ. CDR3 DNA: TGCGCCAGCAGCTTGGTCGGGAGGGGTTCAGGCGAGCAGTACTTC. Amino acid sequence: CASSLVGRGSGEQYF.